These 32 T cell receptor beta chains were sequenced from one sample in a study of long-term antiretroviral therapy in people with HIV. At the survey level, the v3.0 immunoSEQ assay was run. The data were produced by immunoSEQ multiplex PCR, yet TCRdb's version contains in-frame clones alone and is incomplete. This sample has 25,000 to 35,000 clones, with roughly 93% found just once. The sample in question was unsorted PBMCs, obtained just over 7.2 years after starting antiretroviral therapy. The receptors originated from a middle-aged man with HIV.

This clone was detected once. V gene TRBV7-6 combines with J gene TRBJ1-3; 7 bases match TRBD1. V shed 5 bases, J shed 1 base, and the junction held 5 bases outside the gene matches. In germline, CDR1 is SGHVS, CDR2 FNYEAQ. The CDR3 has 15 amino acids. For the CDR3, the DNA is TGTGCCAGCAGCCCAGACAGGGATTCTGGAAACACCATATATTTT. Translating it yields CASSPDRDSGNTIYF.

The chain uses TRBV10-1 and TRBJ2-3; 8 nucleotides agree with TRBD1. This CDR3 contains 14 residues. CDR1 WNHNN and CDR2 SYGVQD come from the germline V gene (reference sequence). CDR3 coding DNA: TGCGCTTGTTCCGGGACAGGCGATTCAGATACGCAGTATTTT. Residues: CACSGTGDSDTQYF.

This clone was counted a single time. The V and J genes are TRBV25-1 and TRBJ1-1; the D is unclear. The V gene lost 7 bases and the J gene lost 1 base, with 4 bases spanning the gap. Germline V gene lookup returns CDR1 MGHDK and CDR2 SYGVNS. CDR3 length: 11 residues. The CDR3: CASTTNTEAFF. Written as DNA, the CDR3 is TGTGCCAGCACCACGAACACTGAAGCTTTCTTT.

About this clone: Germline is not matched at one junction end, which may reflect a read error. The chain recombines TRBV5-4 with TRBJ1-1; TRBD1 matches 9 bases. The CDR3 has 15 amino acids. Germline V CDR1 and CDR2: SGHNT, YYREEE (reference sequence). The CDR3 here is CASSLDRGMNTEAFF. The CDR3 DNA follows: TGCGCCAGCAGTTTGGACAGGGGTATGAACACTGAAGCTTTCTTT.

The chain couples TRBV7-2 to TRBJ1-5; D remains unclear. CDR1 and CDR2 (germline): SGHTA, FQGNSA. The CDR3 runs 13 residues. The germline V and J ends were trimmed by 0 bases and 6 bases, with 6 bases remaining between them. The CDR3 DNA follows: TGTGCCAGCAGCTTAGCGGGCCCTCAGCCCCAGCATTTT. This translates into CASSLAGPQPQHF.

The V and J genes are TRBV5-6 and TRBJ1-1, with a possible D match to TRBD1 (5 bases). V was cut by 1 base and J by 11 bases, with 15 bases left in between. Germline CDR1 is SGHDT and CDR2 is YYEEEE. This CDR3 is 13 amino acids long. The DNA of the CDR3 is TGTGCCAGCAGCTTGCTGGGTAGGGGCGAGGCTTTCTTT. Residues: CASSLLGRGEAFF.

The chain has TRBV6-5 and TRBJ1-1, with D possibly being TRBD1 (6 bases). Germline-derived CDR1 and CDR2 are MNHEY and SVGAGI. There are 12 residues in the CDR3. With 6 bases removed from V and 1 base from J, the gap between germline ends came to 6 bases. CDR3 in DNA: TGTGCCAGCAGACAGGGGAACACTGAAGCTTTCTTT. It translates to CASRQGNTEAFF.

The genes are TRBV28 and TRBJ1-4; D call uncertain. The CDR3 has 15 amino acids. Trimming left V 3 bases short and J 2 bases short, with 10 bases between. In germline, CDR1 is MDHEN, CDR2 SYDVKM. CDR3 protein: CASSFSDGTNEKLFF. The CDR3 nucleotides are TGTGCCAGCAGTTTTTCCGATGGGACTAATGAAAAACTGTTTTTT.

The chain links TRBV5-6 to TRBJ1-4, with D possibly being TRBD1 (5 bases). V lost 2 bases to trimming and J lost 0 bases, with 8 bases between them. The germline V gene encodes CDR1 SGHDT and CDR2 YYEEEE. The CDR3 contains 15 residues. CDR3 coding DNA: TGTGCCAGCAGCTTCGGGACGGCAACTAATGAAAAACTGTTTTTT. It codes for CASSFGTATNEKLFF.

In nucleotides, the CDR3 is TGTGCCAGCAGTGAAGCGCGGGCAAGCCAGCCCCAGCATTTT. It codes for CASSEARASQPQHF. The V and J genes are TRBV2 and TRBJ1-5, with D unclear. The germline V gene has CDR1 SNHLY and CDR2 FYNNEI. Deletions cut 0 bases from V and 7 bases from J, with 10 bases between. The length of the CDR3 is 14 residues.

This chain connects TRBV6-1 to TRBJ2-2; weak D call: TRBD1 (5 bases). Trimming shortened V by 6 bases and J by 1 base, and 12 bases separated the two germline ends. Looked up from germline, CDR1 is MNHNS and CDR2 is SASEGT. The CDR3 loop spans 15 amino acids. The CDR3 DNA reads TGTGCCAGCAGGGTCGACAGCAGGAACACCGGGGAGCTGTTTTTT. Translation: CASRVDSRNTGELFF.

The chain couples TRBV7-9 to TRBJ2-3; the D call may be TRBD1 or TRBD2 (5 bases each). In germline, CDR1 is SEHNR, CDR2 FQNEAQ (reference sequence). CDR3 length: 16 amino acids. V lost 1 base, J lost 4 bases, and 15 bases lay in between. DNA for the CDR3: TGTGCCAGCAGCTTAGTTCGTCCGCTGGGGGCAGATACGCAGTATTTT. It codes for CASSLVRPLGADTQYF. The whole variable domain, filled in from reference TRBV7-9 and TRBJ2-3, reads DTGVSQNPRHKITKRGQNVTFRCDPISEHNRLYWYRQTLGQGPEFLTYFQNEAQLEKSRLLSDRFSAERPKGSFSTLEIQRTEQGDSAMYLCASSLVRPLGADTQYFGPGTRLTVL.

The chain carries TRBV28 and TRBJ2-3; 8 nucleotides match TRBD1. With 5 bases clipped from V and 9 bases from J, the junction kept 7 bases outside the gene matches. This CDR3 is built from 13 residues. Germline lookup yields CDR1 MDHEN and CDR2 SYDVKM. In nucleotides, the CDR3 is TGTGCCAGCAGTATGGGACAGGATAAAACGCAGTATTTT. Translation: CASSMGQDKTQYF.

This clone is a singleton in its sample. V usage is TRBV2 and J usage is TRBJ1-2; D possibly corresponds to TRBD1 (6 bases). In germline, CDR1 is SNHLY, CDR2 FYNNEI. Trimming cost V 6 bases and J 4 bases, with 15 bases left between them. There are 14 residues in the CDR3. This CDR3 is CASSREGGSYGYTF. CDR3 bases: TGTGCCAGCAGCCGAGAAGGGGGTTCCTATGGCTACACCTTC.

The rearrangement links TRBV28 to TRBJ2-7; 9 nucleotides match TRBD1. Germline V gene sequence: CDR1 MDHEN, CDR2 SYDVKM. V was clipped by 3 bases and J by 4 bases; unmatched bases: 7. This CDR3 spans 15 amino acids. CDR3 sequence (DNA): TGTGCCAGCAGTTTTTCGCGACAGGGGGTATACGAGCAGTACTTC. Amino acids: CASSFSRQGVYEQYF.

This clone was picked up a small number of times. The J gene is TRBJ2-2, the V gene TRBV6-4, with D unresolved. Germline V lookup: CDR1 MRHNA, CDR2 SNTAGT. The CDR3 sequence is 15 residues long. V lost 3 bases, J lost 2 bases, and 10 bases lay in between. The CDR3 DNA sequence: TGTGCCAGCAGTGAATTCGCAGGAAACACCGGGGAGCTGTTTTTT. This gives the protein CASSEFAGNTGELFF.

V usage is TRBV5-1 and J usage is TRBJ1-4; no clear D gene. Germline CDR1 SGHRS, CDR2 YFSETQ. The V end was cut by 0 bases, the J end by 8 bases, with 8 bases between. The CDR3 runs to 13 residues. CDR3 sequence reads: CASSLAGGEKLFF. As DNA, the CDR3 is TGCGCCAGCAGCTTGGCAGGAGGCGAAAAACTGTTTTTT.

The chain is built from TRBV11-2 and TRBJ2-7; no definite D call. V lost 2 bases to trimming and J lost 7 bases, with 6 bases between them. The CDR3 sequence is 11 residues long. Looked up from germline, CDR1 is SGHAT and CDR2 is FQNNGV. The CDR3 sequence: CASSLSVEQYF. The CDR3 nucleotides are TGTGCCAGCAGCTTATCAGTTGAGCAGTACTTC.

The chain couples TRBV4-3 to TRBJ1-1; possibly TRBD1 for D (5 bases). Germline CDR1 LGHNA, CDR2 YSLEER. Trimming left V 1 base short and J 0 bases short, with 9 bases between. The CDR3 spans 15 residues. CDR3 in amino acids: CASSQGGNMNTEAFF. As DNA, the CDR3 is TGCGCCAGCAGCCAAGGGGGGAACATGAACACTGAAGCTTTCTTT.

The CDR3 region has the DNA TGTGCCAGCCGGGACACGGGGGTGAACACTGAAGCTTTCTTT. It translates to CASRDTGVNTEAFF. This rearrangement joins TRBV19 to TRBJ1-1; tentatively, D is TRBD1 (6 bases). CDR1 and CDR2 from the germline V gene are LNHDA and SQIVND (reference sequence). This CDR3 region has 14 residues. V dropped 9 bases and J dropped 0 bases, with 14 bases sitting between them. Drawing the rest from reference TRBV19 and TRBJ1-1, the complete variable domain is DGGITQSPKYLFRKEGQNVTLSCEQNLNHDAMYWYRQDPGQGLRLIYYSQIVNDFQKGDIAEGYSVSREKKESFPLTVTSAQKNPTAFYLCASRDTGVNTEAFFGQGTRLTVV.

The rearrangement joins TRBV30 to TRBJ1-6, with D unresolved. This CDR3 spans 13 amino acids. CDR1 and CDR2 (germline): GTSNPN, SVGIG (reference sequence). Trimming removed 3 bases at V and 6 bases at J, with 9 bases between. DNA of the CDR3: TGTGCCTGGAGAAGTGGCAGTAATTCACCCCTCCACTTT. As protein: CAWRSGSNSPLHF.

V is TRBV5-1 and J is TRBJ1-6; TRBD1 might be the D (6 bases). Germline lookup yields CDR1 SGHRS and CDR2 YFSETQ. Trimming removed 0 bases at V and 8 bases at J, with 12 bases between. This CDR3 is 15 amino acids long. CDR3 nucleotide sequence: TGCGCCAGCAGCTTGGAATGGGGGGCGGATTCACCCCTCCACTTT. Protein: CASSLEWGADSPLHF. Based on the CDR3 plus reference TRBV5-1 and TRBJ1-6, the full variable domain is KAGVTQTPRYLIKTRGQQVTLSCSPISGHRSVSWYQQTPGQGLQFLFEYFSETQRNKGNFPGRFSGRQFSNSRSEMNVSTLELGDSALYLCASSLEWGADSPLHFGNGTRLTVT.

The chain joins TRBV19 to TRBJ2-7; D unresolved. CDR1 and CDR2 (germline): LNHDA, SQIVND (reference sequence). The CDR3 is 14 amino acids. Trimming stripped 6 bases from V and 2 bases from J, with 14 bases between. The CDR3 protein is CASSPTAVAYEQYF. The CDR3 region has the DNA TGTGCCAGTAGCCCTACAGCCGTCGCCTACGAGCAGTACTTC.

CDR3 sequence: CASSEARGGGLSYNEQFF. The CDR3 coding sequence is TGTGCCAGCAGTGAAGCGAGAGGCGGGGGGCTCTCCTACAATGAGCAGTTCTTC. V usage is TRBV6-1 and J usage is TRBJ2-1; 8 positions agree with TRBD2. Germline loops: CDR1 MNHNS, CDR2 SASEGT. The CDR3 spans 18 residues. V trimming: 0 bases; J trimming: 0 bases; junction bases outside the gene matches: 7.

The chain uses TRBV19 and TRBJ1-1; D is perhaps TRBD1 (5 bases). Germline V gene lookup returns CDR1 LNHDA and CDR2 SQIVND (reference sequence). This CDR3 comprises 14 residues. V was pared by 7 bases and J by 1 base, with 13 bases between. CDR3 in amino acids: CASTMGRANTEAFF. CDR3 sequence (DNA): TGTGCCAGTACCATGGGGCGGGCGAACACTGAAGCTTTCTTT.

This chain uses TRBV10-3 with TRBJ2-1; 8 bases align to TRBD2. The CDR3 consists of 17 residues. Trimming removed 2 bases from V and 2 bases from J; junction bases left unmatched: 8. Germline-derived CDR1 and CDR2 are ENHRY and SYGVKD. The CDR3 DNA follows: TGTGCCATCAGTGAGCCAGTTATAGCGGGGACCTACAATGAGCAGTTCTTC. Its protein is CAISEPVIAGTYNEQFF.

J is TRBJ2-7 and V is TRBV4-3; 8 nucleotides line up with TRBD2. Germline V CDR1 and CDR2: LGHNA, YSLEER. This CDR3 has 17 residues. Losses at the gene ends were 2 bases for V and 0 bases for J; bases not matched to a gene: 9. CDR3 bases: TGCGCCAGCAGCCAATATTTAACGGGGGGGGACTCCTACGAGCAGTACTTC. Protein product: CASSQYLTGGDSYEQYF.

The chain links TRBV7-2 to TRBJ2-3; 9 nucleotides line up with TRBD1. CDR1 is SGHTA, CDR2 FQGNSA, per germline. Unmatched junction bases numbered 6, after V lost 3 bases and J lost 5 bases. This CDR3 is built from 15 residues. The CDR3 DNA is TGTGCCAGCAGCTTCACAGGGGGCACAAGAGATACGCAGTATTTT. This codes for CASSFTGGTRDTQYF.

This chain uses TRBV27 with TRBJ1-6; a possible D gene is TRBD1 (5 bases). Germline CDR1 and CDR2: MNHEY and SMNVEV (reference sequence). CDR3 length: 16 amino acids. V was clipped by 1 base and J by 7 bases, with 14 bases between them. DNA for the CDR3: TGTGCCAGCAGTTTATTTGGTCCAGGGATAAATTCACCCCTCCACTTT. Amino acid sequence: CASSLFGPGINSPLHF.

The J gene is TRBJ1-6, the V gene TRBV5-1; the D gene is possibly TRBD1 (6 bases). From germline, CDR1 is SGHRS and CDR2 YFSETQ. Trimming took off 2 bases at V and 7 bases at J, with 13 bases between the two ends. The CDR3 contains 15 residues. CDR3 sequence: CASSLQGSGNSPLHF. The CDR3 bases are TGCGCCAGCAGCTTACAGGGTTCGGGCAATTCACCCCTCCACTTT.

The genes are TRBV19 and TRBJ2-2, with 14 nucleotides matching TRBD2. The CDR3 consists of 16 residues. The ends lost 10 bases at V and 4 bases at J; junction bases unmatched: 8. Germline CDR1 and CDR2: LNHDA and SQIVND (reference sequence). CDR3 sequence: CATRLAGGRSTGELFF. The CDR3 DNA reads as TGTGCCACCCGACTAGCGGGGGGGCGGAGCACCGGGGAGCTGTTTTTT.

The DNA of the CDR3 is TGCAGCGTTGAAGCGGGGGGGTACTACGAGCAGTACTTC. Translation gives CSVEAGGYYEQYF. The chain links TRBV29-1 to TRBJ2-7; 8 bases are a match to TRBD2. In germline, CDR1 is SQVTM, CDR2 ANQGSEA. The CDR3 extends over 13 amino acids. V lost 1 base, J lost 3 bases, and 2 bases stayed unmatched.